These T cell receptor beta chains were read from a single sample in a study of PD-L1 blockade in urothelial cancer. This table comes from immunoSEQ multiplex PCR, and its TCRdb copy is limited to in-frame clones, with some not included. This sample has tens of thousands of clones, with 84% found just once. Sequences were derived from PBMCs, sampled around atezolizumab (anti-PD-L1) treatment. The receptors come from a man aged 65 to 85 with urothelial cancer. The CDR3 runs from the conserved cysteine through the conserved F or W. The D gene is left open where the match is weak. Clone sizes are given selectively: once, few, many, or a class where the clone is expanded.

J,size,V,D,CDR3,DNA
TRBJ2-5,-,TRBV7-7,-,CASSIGRVYQETQYF,TGTGCCAGCAGCATAGGGCGGGTGTACCAAGAGACCCAGTACTTC
TRBJ1-2,-,TRBV28,-,CASSLLDSYTF,TGTGCCAGCAGCCTACTCGACAGCTATACCTTC
TRBJ2-7,once,TRBV5-1,TRBD1,CASSSPGQGLYEQYF,TGCGCCAGCAGCAGTCCGGGACAGGGTCTTTACGAGCAGTACTTC
TRBJ1-2,-,TRBV27,-,CASSPPGGGRYGYTF,TGTGCCAGCAGTCCCCCCGGGGGGGGGCGGTATGGCTACACCTTC
TRBJ2-4,-,TRBV6-1,-,CASSAIRDSGNIQYF,TGTGCCAGCAGTGCCATACGGGACTCAGGGAACATTCAGTACTTC
TRBJ2-7,-,TRBV30,TRBD2,CAWTVAGAYEQYF,TGTGCCTGGACAGTAGCGGGAGCCTACGAGCAGTACTTC
TRBJ2-2,once,TRBV9,TRBD2,CASSAPGLADTGELFF,TGTGCCAGCAGCGCTCCGGGACTAGCGGACACCGGGGAGCTGTTTTTT
TRBJ2-7,-,TRBV18,TRBD1,CASSPRLQGGRDEQYF,TGTGCCAGCTCACCACGATTACAGGGGGGACGGGACGAGCAGTACTTC
TRBJ2-7,-,TRBV7-3,TRBD2,CASSPTSSGEQYF,TGTGCCAGCAGCCCGACTAGCTCGGGTGAGCAGTACTTC
TRBJ1-2,-,TRBV7-2,-,CASSLNIRVGYTF,TGTGCCAGCAGCTTAAATATTAGAGTTGGCTACACCTTC
TRBJ2-3,-,TRBV15,-,CATSRDRGDTQYF,TGTGCCACCAGCAGAGATCGAGGTGATACGCAGTATTTT
TRBJ2-3,-,TRBV10-2,TRBD1,CASSLQGTDTQYF,TGCGCCAGCAGTCTACAGGGGACAGATACGCAGTATTTT
TRBJ1-4,-,TRBV2,-,CASSEERGEKLFF,TGTGCCAGCAGTGAGGAGAGGGGGGAAAAACTGTTTTTT
TRBJ2-7,-,TRBV19,-,CASSISAGGSGYEQYF,TGTGCCAGTAGTATAAGTGCGGGCGGTAGCGGATACGAGCAGTACTTC
TRBJ2-5,once,TRBV11-2,TRBD2,CASSLAPPGLAGGGPQYF,TGTGCCAGCAGCTTAGCCCCTCCAGGACTAGCGGGAGGAGGGCCCCAGTACTTC
TRBJ2-5,-,TRBV2,TRBD1,CASSPKDRVETQYF,TGTGCCAGCAGCCCTAAGGACAGGGTGGAGACCCAGTACTTC
TRBJ1-2,-,TRBV28,TRBD1,CASSPSTPWTGLYGYTF,TGTGCCAGCAGTCCGTCGACCCCCTGGACAGGGCTCTATGGCTACACCTTC
TRBJ2-3,-,TRBV30,-,CAWSVSAQSTDTQYF,TGTGCCTGGAGTGTATCAGCACAGAGCACAGATACGCAGTATTTT
TRBJ2-2,-,TRBV11-2,TRBD2,CASSLDRTSGTGELFF,TGTGCCAGCAGCTTAGACCGGACTAGCGGCACCGGGGAGCTGTTTTTT
TRBJ2-3,-,TRBV20-1,-,CSALSDTQYF,TGCAGTGCCCTTTCAGATACGCAGTATTTT
TRBJ2-2,-,TRBV23-1,-,CASGGGKAGELFF,TGCGCCAGCGGTGGGGGGAAAGCCGGGGAGCTGTTTTTT
TRBJ2-5,-,TRBV28,TRBD2,CASRLAGQETQYF,TGTGCCAGCAGACTAGCGGGACAAGAGACCCAGTACTTC
TRBJ1-1,-,TRBV25-1,-,CASKHNTEAFF,TGTGCCAGCAAGCACAACACTGAAGCTTTCTTT
TRBJ2-4,-,TRBV23-1,-,CASSQIDRSILAKNIQYF,TGCGCCAGCAGTCAAATAGACAGGAGCATACTAGCCAAAAACATTCAGTACTTC
TRBJ2-1,-,TRBV30,TRBD2,CAWSPLGAGVYNEQFF,TGTGCCTGGAGTCCCTTAGGGGCGGGAGTCTACAATGAGCAGTTCTTC
TRBJ2-3,-,TRBV2,TRBD2,CASRRGLAGSVPSTDTQYF,TGTGCCAGTAGGCGTGGGCTAGCGGGTTCAGTACCTAGCACAGATACGCAGTATTTT
TRBJ2-3,-,TRBV6-5,-,CASSYSSGVSDTQYF,TGTGCCAGCAGTTACTCTTCGGGAGTTTCAGATACGCAGTATTTT
TRBJ2-6,-,TRBV4-1,-,CASSQGRASGANVLTF,TGCGCCAGCAGCCAGGGCAGGGCGTCAGGGGCCAACGTCCTGACTTTC
TRBJ2-5,-,TRBV5-1,-,CASSLGGYQETQYF,TGCGCCAGCAGCTTGGGAGGCTACCAAGAGACCCAGTACTTC
TRBJ2-5,few,TRBV10-3,TRBD2,CAIRPGLAEETQYF,TGTGCCATCAGGCCGGGACTAGCGGAAGAGACCCAGTACTTC
TRBJ2-2,-,TRBV10-1,-,CASSERTLTGELFF,TGCGCCAGCAGTGAGAGGACACTGACCGGGGAGCTGTTTTTT
TRBJ1-1,-,TRBV28,TRBD1,CASSLVLGTGVAEAFF,TGTGCCAGCAGTTTGGTCTTAGGGACAGGGGTTGCCGAAGCTTTCTTT
TRBJ1-5,few,TRBV6-6,-,CASSYLGQRSQPQHF,TGTGCCAGCAGTTACTTAGGGCAGCGGTCCCAGCCCCAGCATTTT
TRBJ1-3,-,TRBV7-8,TRBD1,CASRPTGNIRNTIYF,TGTGCCAGCAGGCCGACAGGGAACATTCGAAACACCATATATTTT
TRBJ1-1,-,TRBV5-1,-,CASSLGGGANTEAFF,TGCGCCAGCAGCTTGGGCGGGGGCGCGAACACTGAAGCTTTCTTT
TRBJ2-7,-,TRBV5-1,TRBD1,CASSATGTGSGQYF,TGCGCCAGCAGCGCGACCGGGACAGGTAGTGGGCAGTACTTC
TRBJ1-2,-,TRBV14,TRBD1,CASSHRQGPDYGYTF,TGTGCCAGCAGCCACCGACAGGGGCCAGACTATGGCTACACCTTC
TRBJ2-7,-,TRBV9,TRBD1,CASGGDRNPYEQYF,TGTGCCAGCGGTGGGGACAGGAACCCCTACGAGCAGTACTTC
TRBJ2-7,-,TRBV19,-,CASSIDGVAGEQYF,TGTGCCAGTAGTATAGACGGGGTAGCCGGCGAGCAGTACTTC
TRBJ2-2,-,TRBV11-2,TRBD2,CASSLAVGTSGRAGELFF,TGTGCCAGCAGCTTAGCGGTCGGGACTAGCGGGAGGGCCGGGGAGCTGTTTTTT
TRBJ2-1,-,TRBV27,-,CASSGTQSLSYNEQFF,TGTGCCAGCAGCGGGACTCAGAGCCTCTCCTACAATGAGCAGTTCTTC
TRBJ1-1,-,TRBV28,-,CASSPGQRWAFF,TGTGCCAGCAGTCCAGGACAGAGGTGGGCTTTCTTT
TRBJ2-1,-,TRBV6-4,TRBD2,CASSDWLAGEDEQFF,TGTGCCAGCAGTGACTGGCTAGCGGGAGAAGATGAGCAGTTCTTC
TRBJ1-5,-,TRBV25-1,TRBD1,CASSEPEGTDSNQPQHF,TGTGCCAGCAGTGAGCCGGAAGGGACAGATAGCAATCAGCCCCAGCATTTT
TRBJ1-5,-,TRBV6-1,-,CASSEEVQGNSNQPQHF,TGTGCCAGCAGTGAAGAAGTCCAGGGAAATAGCAATCAGCCCCAGCATTTT
TRBJ2-6,few,TRBV29-1,-,CSVEYAGANVLTF,TGCAGCGTTGAGTATGCTGGGGCCAACGTCCTGACTTTC
TRBJ2-5,-,TRBV9,-,CASSAGSRETQYF,TGTGCCAGCAGCGCCGGGAGTCGAGAGACCCAGTACTTC
TRBJ2-6,-,TRBV5-4,-,CASSPNRGGFSGANVLTF,TGTGCCAGCAGCCCAAACAGGGGGGGATTCTCTGGGGCCAACGTCCTGACTTTC
TRBJ2-1,-,TRBV6-5,TRBD2,CASSYSERDPYNEQFF,TGTGCCAGCAGTTACTCGGAGCGGGACCCTTACAATGAGCAGTTCTTC
TRBJ2-7,-,TRBV11-2,TRBD1,CASSLGQGAYEQYF,TGTGCCAGCAGCTTGGGGCAGGGGGCCTACGAGCAGTACTTC
TRBJ2-3,-,TRBV11-1,TRBD2,CASTQREARKQYF,TGTGCCAGCACCCAGCGGGAGGCCCGTAAGCAGTATTTT
TRBJ2-7,once,TRBV7-2,-,CASRRIPGQTPYEQYF,TGTGCCAGCAGGCGGATACCGGGACAAACCCCCTACGAGCAGTACTTC
TRBJ2-1,-,TRBV28,TRBD1,CASSYKYRGLSYNEQFF,TGTGCCAGCAGTTACAAATACAGGGGGCTCTCCTACAATGAGCAGTTCTTC